This record concerns one T cell receptor beta chain sequence. Its recognized antigen is unknown. The input lacks base qualities; no much larger clone sits a single base away. The sample belongs to a study of T cell responses to AZD1222 COVID-19 vaccine (dated by TCRdb to 2020 to 2022). Concerning the study at large: A total of 233 trial participants underwent TCR sequencing, of whom about 200 received two doses of AZD1222 and some 25 received two doses of the MenACWY control vaccine. Trial participants were enrolled into age subgroups of 18-55, 56-69 and 70-plus years, which contained 148, 28 and 57 TCR-sequenced participants, respectively. Beyond this particular receptor, the publication reports: The vaccine-associated CD4 TCRs covered the entire spike protein, and the dominant responses fell in regions 160-218 and 743-854. Because no day 14 peak-response samples were available, repertoires were characterized only after the peak T cell response. Only five or six AZD1222 recipients were SARS-CoV-2 seropositive at baseline, limiting conclusions about previously exposed vaccinees. A significant rise in spike-specific TCR breadth and depth was observed after two AZD1222 doses relative to day 0 and relative to MenACWY recipients. Most participants were white British and females outnumbered males, and the authors suggested that clonal diversity may have been underestimated. Epitopes outside the regions mutated in the B.1.351 and B.1.1.7 variants were reportedly recognized by nearly half of the unique spike-specific TCRs. The 56-69-year group was small, and its depth increase did not reach significance, likely because of low power.

The CDR3 regions of human TCRbeta chains were analyzed by immunosequencing. Per the original workflow: Repertoire TCRs were checked for matches against a reference library of SARS-CoV-2-specific TCRs that had been generated using the MIRA antigen-specificity platform. Breadth was defined as the fraction of unique TCRs that were SARS-CoV-2-associated, and depth was defined as the fraction of total T cells that were SARS-CoV-2-associated. Using the MIRA data, each spike-specific TCR was assigned both to the spike region to which the TCR was reactive and to a CD4 or CD8 class. Log10-transformed breadth and depth values were compared by one-way ANOVA with Sidak's multiple comparisons tests. TCRdb holds this immuneACCESS table with in-frame rearrangements only. Some clones are missing; in checked studies, unresolved V genes explain under half, and the rest has no known cause. V and J calls and clone size are as listed in that table; D and trimming were resolved from the DNA. For this sample the table gives 140,000 or so clones, of which 70% to 90% were detected only once. The ten most abundant clones make up about 5% of the sample.

The CDR3 has 14 amino acids, counting the end cysteine and phenylalanine. Only the CDR3 part of the read is kept: 42 bases, read in frame from the first base. The germline V gene yields MNHEY for CDR1 and SVGAGI for CDR2. V drops 8 bases and J drops 7 bases, leaving 17 bases in between. The time point label for this specimen denotes: about 28 days (+/-7) after the second vaccine dose. Explained via the paper, the treatment or condition label denotes: meningococcal conjugate vaccine given as trial control. Samples from vaccinated people were obtained from the UK trials COV001 and COV002, which included a single-blind randomized controlled phase 2/3 trial of AZD1222 (ChAdOx1 nCoV-19) in healthy adults. For TCRbeta chain sequencing, PBMC samples from trial participants were taken at day 0 and at day 28 after the second dose.

The TCR sequence derives from an adult who received the MenACWY meningococcal vaccine as a control. The chain is made from TRBV6-5 and TRBJ1-4; the D gene cannot be named for sure. The input for sequencing was peripheral blood, taken 28 days after the second dose of the MenACWY control vaccine. Read as DNA, the sequence is TGTGCCAGCGCCGGATTAGAGGGCGGTGAAAAACTGTTTTTT. This encodes CASAGLEGGEKLFF.